A selection of T cell receptor beta chains follows, all from one sample in a study of OX40 agonist ivuxolimab in advanced cancers. The method was immunoSEQ multiplex PCR; TCRdb's version includes in-frame clones alone and lacks a portion of them. The sample holds around 65,000 clones; less than 95% are singletons and the top ten take about 12%. Material: CD4+ or CD8+ T cells sorted from blood, obtained in a trial of the OX40 agonist ivuxolimab. The receptors originated from an adult with an advanced solid tumor such as melanoma, head and neck, liver or kidney cancer. Both conserved end residues are part of each CDR3. D genes are given only for firm matches. Not all rows give a size; the values are once, few, many and, for expanded clones, a class.

D	V	length	size	J	DNA	CDR3
-	TRBV27	12	-	TRBJ2-7	TGTGCCAGCATTTCCCCTAGGGACGAGCAGTACTTC	CASISPRDEQYF
-	TRBV16	13	-	TRBJ2-7	TGTGCCAGCAGCCCGGACAGCTTCTACGAGCAGTACTTC	CASSPDSFYEQYF
-	TRBV4-3	15	-	TRBJ2-5	TGCGCCAGCAGCCAAGATCGGTCAGGTTTGGAGACCCAGTACTTC	CASSQDRSGLETQYF
TRBD1	TRBV7-8	15	-	TRBJ2-3	TGTGCCAGCAGCTCTCGGGACAGCCGCCCAGATACGCAGTATTTT	CASSSRDSRPDTQYF
TRBD1	TRBV29-1	18	-	TRBJ1-2	TGCAGCGTTGAAGAACCGGACAGGGTAATGTTACGGGACTATGGCTACACCTTC	CSVEEPDRVMLRDYGYTF
-	TRBV4-1	16	-	TRBJ1-2	TGCGCCAGCAGGGTCGGTCTACGGACCAGCAACTATGGCTACACCTTC	CASRVGLRTSNYGYTF
TRBD2	TRBV2	15	-	TRBJ2-1	TGTGCCAGCGGTCCGGGACTAGCGGCCTACAATGAGCAGTTCTTC	CASGPGLAAYNEQFF
-	TRBV27	13	-	TRBJ2-7	TGTGCCAGCAGTTTAGGGACCTACTACGAGCAGTACTTC	CASSLGTYYEQYF
TRBD2	TRBV27	14	-	TRBJ2-7	TGTGCCAGCAGTACTAGCGGACTATCCTACGAGCAGTACTTC	CASSTSGLSYEQYF
TRBD2	TRBV9	15	-	TRBJ2-1	TGTGCCAGCAGCGTAGATAACGGGAGGGCCAATGAGCAGTTCTTC	CASSVDNGRANEQFF
TRBD1	TRBV5-1	14	-	TRBJ2-7	TGCGCCAGCAGCTTGGGGACAGGGTTCTACGAGCAGTACTTC	CASSLGTGFYEQYF
-	TRBV27	13	-	TRBJ2-2	TGTGCCAGCAGGGGGGAGGACACCGGGGAGCTGTTTTTT	CASRGEDTGELFF
-	TRBV7-9	16	-	TRBJ2-7	TGTGCCAGCAGCCATCCGTCGAGGGATCCCTCCTACGAGCAGTACTTC	CASSHPSRDPSYEQYF
-	TRBV5-1	14	few	TRBJ2-1	TGCGCCAGCAGCTTGAGCGGAGCCTACAATGAGCAGTTCTTC	CASSLSGAYNEQFF
TRBD2	TRBV6-6	15	-	TRBJ2-5	TGTGCCAGCAGTTACTCGGGACTAGCGGGAGAGACCCAGTACTTC	CASSYSGLAGETQYF
TRBD1	TRBV2	14	-	TRBJ2-3	TGTGCCAGCAGTGAGGGACAGGGCGCAGATACGCAGTATTTT	CASSEGQGADTQYF
-	TRBV4-3	16	medium-sized	TRBJ2-7	TGCGCCAGCAGCCAAAGAGAGGGCGTGGGGTACAACGAGCAGTACTTC	CASSQREGVGYNEQYF
TRBD1	TRBV7-9	15	-	TRBJ2-7	TGTGCCAGCAGCTCCGAGAAATCCAGGGGGTACGAGCAGTACTTC	CASSSEKSRGYEQYF
-	TRBV5-4	13	-	TRBJ2-3	TGTGCCAGCAGCTTTGGGGGCTCAGATACGCAGTATTTT	CASSFGGSDTQYF
-	TRBV10-3	19	medium-sized	TRBJ1-1	TGTGCCATCAGTGAGTTCTTGGTACAGGGAAAGGAGATGAACACTGAAGCTTTCTTT	CAISEFLVQGKEMNTEAFF
TRBD1	TRBV14	15	-	TRBJ1-4	TGTGCCAGCAGCCCGTGGACAGGGAGTAATGAAAAACTGTTTTTT	CASSPWTGSNEKLFF
TRBD1	TRBV19	17	-	TRBJ2-6	TGTGCCACGGGTTCCGGACAGGGGCCTCCTGGGGCCAACGTCCTGACTTTC	CATGSGQGPPGANVLTF
-	TRBV7-9	15	-	TRBJ2-7	TGTGCCAGCAGCTTAGAGCAGGGGTTTAAGTACGAGCAGTACTTC	CASSLEQGFKYEQYF
-	TRBV14	12	-	TRBJ1-6	TGTGCCAGCAGCCAGGCTAATTCACCCCTCCACTTT	CASSQANSPLHF
-	TRBV5-1	13	-	TRBJ2-5	TGCGCCAGCAGCTTACAGGGATGGGAGACCCAGTACTTC	CASSLQGWETQYF
TRBD1	TRBV9	19	few	TRBJ2-6	TGTGCCAGCAGCGGACTCCGGGACAGGGAGATCTCTGGGGCCAACGTCCTGACTTTC	CASSGLRDREISGANVLTF
-	TRBV7-9	14	-	TRBJ2-5	TGTGCCAGCAGCTCAAGTCTAGGGGGAGAGACCCAGTACTTC	CASSSSLGGETQYF
TRBD1	TRBV7-9	16	once	TRBJ2-1	TGTGCCAGCAGCTCCCGGGGACAGGGATGGGACAATGAGCAGTTCTTC	CASSSRGQGWDNEQFF
-	TRBV6-1	15	-	TRBJ2-6	TGTGCCAGCGGGACGGGCGACTCTGGGGCCAACGTCCTGACTTTC	CASGTGDSGANVLTF
TRBD1	TRBV12-5	16	once	TRBJ1-2	TGTGCTAGTGGTTTGGAAAACAGGGGGACTAACTATGGCTACACCTTC	CASGLENRGTNYGYTF
-	TRBV4-1	13	once	TRBJ2-1	TGCGCCAGCAGCTCTCTCAACGATTATGAGCAGTTCTTC	CASSSLNDYEQFF